The 8 T cell receptor beta chains below all came from one sample that was sequenced in a study of cytomegalovirus exposure and HLA in healthy donors. Profiling relied on immunoSEQ multiplex PCR, and the TCRdb table lists in-frame clones only, not all of them. The sample includes about 250,000 clones, approximately 90% of them seen just once. Sequencing input: PBMCs. These receptors were obtained from a young man in good health and CMV-seronegative.

The gene calls are TRBV4-3 and TRBJ1-6; 10 bases agree with TRBD1. The V segment lost 2 bases and the J segment 8 bases; nucleotides outside the gene matches: 6. This CDR3 has 16 amino acids. The V gene's germline CDR1 is LGHNA and CDR2 YSLEER. The CDR3 spells CASSQSPGTGDSPLHF. CDR3 bases: TGCGCCAGCAGCCAATCACCCGGGACAGGGGATTCACCCCTCCACTTT.

The V gene is TRBV5-5, the J gene TRBJ2-3, with TRBD1 identical over 10 bases. Per germline, CDR1 SGHKS and CDR2 YYEKEE (reference sequence). The J segment lost 1 base and the V segment lost 2 bases, leaving 4 bases of the junction unmatched. This CDR3 spans 16 amino acids. The CDR3, as DNA: TGTGCCAGCAGCTTCGGTGGGACAGGGGGCACAGATACGCAGTATTTT. Translation gives CASSFGGTGGTDTQYF. Full variable domain (rest looked up from reference TRBV5-5 and TRBJ2-3): DAGVTQSPTHLIKTRGQQVTLRCSPISGHKSVSWYQQVLGQGPQFIFQYYEKEERGRGNFPDRFSARQFPNYSSELNVNALLLGDSALYLCASSFGGTGGTDTQYFGPGTRLTVL.

This clone was recorded once. The chain combines TRBV5-1 with TRBJ1-1; 7 positions match TRBD1. The V and J ends lost 4 bases and 4 bases, in that order; junction bases with no gene match: 7. The germline CDR1 and CDR2 sequences are SGHRS and YFSETQ. This CDR3 is built from 14 residues. The DNA for the CDR3 is TGCGCCAGCAGCGGTGACAGGGTGAGCACTGAAGCTTTCTTT. Translation: CASSGDRVSTEAFF.

This clone was observed once. This chain links TRBV28 with TRBJ1-1; D is ambiguous. Germline V gene sequence: CDR1 MDHEN, CDR2 SYDVKM. Trimming took off 6 bases at V and 1 base at J, with 12 bases between the two ends. CDR3 length equals 14 residues. DNA for the CDR3: TGTGCCAGCAGGGCGGGGAACTGGAACACTGAAGCTTTCTTT. Protein sequence: CASRAGNWNTEAFF.

The chain joins TRBV18 to TRBJ2-2, with 8 bases identical to TRBD1. The germline gives CDR1 KGHSH, CDR2 LQKENI. Losses at the gene ends were 3 bases for V and 3 bases for J; bases not matched to a gene: 3. The CDR3 consists of 15 residues. The CDR3 loop is CASSPGTGHTGELFF. Here the CDR3 DNA reads TGTGCCAGCTCACCCGGGACAGGTCACACCGGGGAGCTGTTTTTT.

The chain employs TRBV27 and TRBJ2-5; maybe TRBD2 (7 bases). The ends were cut back, 3 bases at V and 9 bases at J, with 14 bases in the middle. Germline CDR1 reads MNHEY; CDR2 reads SMNVEV (reference sequence). The CDR3 loop spans 13 amino acids. The DNA for the CDR3 is TGTGCCAGCAGTTTGGACAGTCGGGGGGCCCAGTACTTC. Its translation: CASSLDSRGAQYF.

The V gene is TRBV29-1, the J gene TRBJ1-1; no clear D. The CDR3 is made up of 10 amino acids. V was trimmed by 4 bases and J by 6 bases, leaving 6 bases between them. Germline CDR1 and CDR2: SQVTM and ANQGSEA. The DNA for the CDR3 is TGCAGCGTTGTAATAGCTGAAGCTTTCTTT. Its translation: CSVVIAEAFF.

The chain joins TRBV4-1 to TRBJ2-1; TRBD2 is a possible D gene (6 bases). The V gene lost 1 base and the J gene lost 13 bases, with 14 bases spanning the gap. CDR3 size: 13 residues. Germline CDR1 reads MGHRA; CDR2 reads YSYEKL. The CDR3: CASSQVYGTHQFF. The CDR3 DNA follows: TGCGCCAGCAGCCAAGTTTACGGGACTCATCAGTTCTTC.